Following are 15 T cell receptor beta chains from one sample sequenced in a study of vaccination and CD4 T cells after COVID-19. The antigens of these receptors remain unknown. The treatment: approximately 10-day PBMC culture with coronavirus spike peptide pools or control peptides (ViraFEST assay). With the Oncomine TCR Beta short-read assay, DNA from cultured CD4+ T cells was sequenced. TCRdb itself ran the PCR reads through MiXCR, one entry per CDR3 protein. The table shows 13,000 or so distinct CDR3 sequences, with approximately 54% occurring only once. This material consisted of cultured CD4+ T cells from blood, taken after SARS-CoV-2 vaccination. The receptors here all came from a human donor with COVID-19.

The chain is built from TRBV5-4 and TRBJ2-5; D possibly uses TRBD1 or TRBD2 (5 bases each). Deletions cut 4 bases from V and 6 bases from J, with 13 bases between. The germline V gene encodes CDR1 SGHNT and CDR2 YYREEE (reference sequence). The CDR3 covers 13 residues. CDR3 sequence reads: CASSLSTGQTQYF. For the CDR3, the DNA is TGTGCCAGCAGCCTATCGACGGGGCAGACCCAGTACTTC.

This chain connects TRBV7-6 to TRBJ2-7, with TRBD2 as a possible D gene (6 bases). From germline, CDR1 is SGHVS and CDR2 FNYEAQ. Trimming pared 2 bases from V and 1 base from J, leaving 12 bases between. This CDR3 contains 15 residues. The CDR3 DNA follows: TGTGCCAGCAGCTTAACAGACGGGGGATCCTACGAGCAGTACTTC. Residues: CASSLTDGGSYEQYF. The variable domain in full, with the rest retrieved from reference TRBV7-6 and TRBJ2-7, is GAGVSQSPRYKVTKRGQDVALRCDPISGHVSLYWYRQALGQGPEFLTYFNYEAQQDKSGLPNDRFSAERPEGSISTLTIQRTEQRDSAMYRCASSLTDGGSYEQYFGPGTRLTVT.

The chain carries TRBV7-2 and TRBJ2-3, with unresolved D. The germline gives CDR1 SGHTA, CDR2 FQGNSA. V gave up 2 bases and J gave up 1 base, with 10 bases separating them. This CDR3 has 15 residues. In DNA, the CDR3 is TGTGCCAGCAGCTTATTTCCTCGTGGCACAGATACGCAGTATTTT. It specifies CASSLFPRGTDTQYF.

The CDR3 reads CASSPGRGETQYF. In DNA form, the CDR3 reads TGTGCCAGCAGCCCCGGCAGGGGGGAGACCCAGTACTTC. This chain joins TRBV7-2 and TRBJ2-5; 7 bases align to TRBD1. The trim removed 5 bases at V and 5 bases at J, leaving 5 bases unmatched. Germline assignment: CDR1 SGHTA and CDR2 FQGNSA. There are 13 residues in the CDR3. Full variable domain (outside the CDR3, taken from reference TRBV7-2 and TRBJ2-5): GAGVSQSPSNKVTEKGKDVELRCDPISGHTALYWYRQSLGQGLEFLIYFQGNSAPDKSGLPSDRFSAERTGGSVSTLTIQRTQQEDSAVYLCASSPGRGETQYFGPGTRLLVL.

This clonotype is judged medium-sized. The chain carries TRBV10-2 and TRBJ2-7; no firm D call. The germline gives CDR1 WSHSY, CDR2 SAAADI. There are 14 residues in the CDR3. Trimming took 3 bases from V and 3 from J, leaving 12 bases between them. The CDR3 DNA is TGCGCCAGCAGTGATGCGACGGTTTTCTACGAGCAGTACTTC. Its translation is CASSDATVFYEQYF.

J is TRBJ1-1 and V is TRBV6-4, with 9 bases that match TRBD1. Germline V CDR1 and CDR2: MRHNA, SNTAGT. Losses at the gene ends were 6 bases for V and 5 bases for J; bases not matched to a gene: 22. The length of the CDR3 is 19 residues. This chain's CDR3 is CASSQIPQGARNYKTEAFF. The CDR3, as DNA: TGTGCCAGCAGCCAAATACCACAGGGGGCGCGCAACTATAAGACTGAAGCTTTCTTT.

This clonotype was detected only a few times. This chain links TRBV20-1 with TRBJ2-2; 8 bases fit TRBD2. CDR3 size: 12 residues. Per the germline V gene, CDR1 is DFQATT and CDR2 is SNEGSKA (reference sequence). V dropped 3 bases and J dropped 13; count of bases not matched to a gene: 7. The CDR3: CSASGGAEVLFF. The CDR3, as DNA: TGCAGTGCTAGCGGGGGGGCCGAGGTGCTGTTTTTT.

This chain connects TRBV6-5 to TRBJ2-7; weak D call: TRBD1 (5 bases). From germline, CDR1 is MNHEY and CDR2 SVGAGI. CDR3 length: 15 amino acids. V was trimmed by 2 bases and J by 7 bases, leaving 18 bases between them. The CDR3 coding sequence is TGTGCCAGCAGTTACAGTTTCGGCAGGGTTAAGGAGCAGTACTTC. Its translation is CASSYSFGRVKEQYF.

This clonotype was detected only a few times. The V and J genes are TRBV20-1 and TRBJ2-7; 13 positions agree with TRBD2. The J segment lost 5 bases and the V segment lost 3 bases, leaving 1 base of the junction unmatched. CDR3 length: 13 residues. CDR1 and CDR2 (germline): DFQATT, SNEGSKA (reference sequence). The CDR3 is CSASTSGGDEQYF. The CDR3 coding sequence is TGCAGTGCTAGTACTAGCGGGGGGGACGAGCAGTACTTC.

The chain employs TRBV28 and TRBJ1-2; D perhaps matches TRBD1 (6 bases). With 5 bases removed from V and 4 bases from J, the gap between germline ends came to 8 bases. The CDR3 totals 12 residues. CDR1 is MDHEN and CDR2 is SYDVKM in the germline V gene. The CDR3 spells CASSPGVYGYTF. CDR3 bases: TGTGCCAGCAGTCCAGGGGTCTATGGCTACACCTTC.

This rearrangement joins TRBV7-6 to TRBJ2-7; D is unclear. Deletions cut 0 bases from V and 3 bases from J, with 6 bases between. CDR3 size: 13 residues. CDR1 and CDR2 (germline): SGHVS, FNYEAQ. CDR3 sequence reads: CASSLASSYEQYF. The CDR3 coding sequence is TGTGCCAGCAGCTTAGCATCCAGCTACGAGCAGTACTTC.

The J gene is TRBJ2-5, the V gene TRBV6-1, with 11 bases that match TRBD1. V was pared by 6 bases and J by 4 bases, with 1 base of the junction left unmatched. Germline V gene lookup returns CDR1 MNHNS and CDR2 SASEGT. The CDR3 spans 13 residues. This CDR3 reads CASRGQGGETQYF. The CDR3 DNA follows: TGTGCCAGCAGGGGACAGGGGGGAGAGACCCAGTACTTC.

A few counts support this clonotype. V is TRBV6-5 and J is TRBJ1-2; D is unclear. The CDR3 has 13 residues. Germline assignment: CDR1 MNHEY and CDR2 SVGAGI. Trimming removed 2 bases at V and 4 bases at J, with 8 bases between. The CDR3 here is CASSYEGSYGYTF. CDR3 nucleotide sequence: TGTGCCAGCAGTTACGAGGGTAGCTATGGCTACACCTTC.

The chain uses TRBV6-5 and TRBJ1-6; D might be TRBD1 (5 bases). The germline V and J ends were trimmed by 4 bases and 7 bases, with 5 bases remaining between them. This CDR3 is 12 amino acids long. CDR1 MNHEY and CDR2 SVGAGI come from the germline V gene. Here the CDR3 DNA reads TGTGCCAGCAGTTGGACAAATTCACCCCTCCACTTT. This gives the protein CASSWTNSPLHF.

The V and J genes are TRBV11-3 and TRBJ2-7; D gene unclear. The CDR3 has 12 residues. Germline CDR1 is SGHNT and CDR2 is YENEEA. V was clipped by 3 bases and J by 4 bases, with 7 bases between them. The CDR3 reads CASSLKQYEQYF. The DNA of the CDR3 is TGTGCCAGCAGCTTGAAGCAGTACGAGCAGTACTTC.